This T cell receptor (beta chain) is from a study of blood T cell repertoires in COVID-19. Germline CDR1 and CDR2: SQVTM and ANQGSEA. The J segment lost 4 bases and the V segment lost 4 bases, leaving 3 bases of the junction unmatched. This CDR3 region has 12 residues. The assay was immunoSEQ multiplex PCR, and TCRdb's table has in-frame clones only and misses some. In the table there are over 150,000 clones, around 83% of which are singletons. The clonotype was recovered from an older woman with COVID-19, enrolled during active disease. The chain joins TRBV29-1 to TRBJ2-7, with TRBD2 matching over 8 bases. The sample consisted of peripheral blood. This chain's CDR3 is CSVAPSGYEQYF. CDR3 sequence (DNA): TGCAGCGTTGCTCCTAGCGGGTACGAGCAGTACTTC.